The T cell receptor (beta chain) under discussion was sequenced for a study of T cells in Graves' hyperthyroidism and ophthalmopathy. On the basis of clinical symptoms, serum thyroxine and TRAb, thyroid ultrasound and orbital computed tomography, diagnoses were made. Study conclusions and caveats: The model's output predicted ophthalmopathy at a median of roughly 6.9 months prior to onset. Through a model of 13 V-J features, ophthalmopathy was separated from stable hyperthyroidism.

RNA transcripts gave rise to amplified TCR beta CDR3 regions. The TCR CDR3 first-round RT-PCR relied on the HTBI primer set. Using its own MiXCR run on the multiplex PCR reads, TCRdb lists one record per CDR3 protein. The table has about 200,000 distinct CDR3 sequences, around a sixth seen once; the top ten hold roughly 55%. CDR3 size: 13 residues. Trimming took 5 bases from V and 10 from J, leaving 17 bases between them. On this clonotype itself: Its specificity is unknown. This may arise from a read error, as a much more abundant clone is one base away.

The V gene is TRBV12-3 or TRBV12-4, the J gene TRBJ1-2; D ambiguous. Sequenced: blood. This receptor was obtained from a woman between 50 and 59 years old with Graves' hyperthyroidism. This CDR3 reads CASSPQTLNDYTF. The CDR3 region has the DNA TGTGCCAGCAGTCCCCAAACTTTGAATGACTACACCTTC.